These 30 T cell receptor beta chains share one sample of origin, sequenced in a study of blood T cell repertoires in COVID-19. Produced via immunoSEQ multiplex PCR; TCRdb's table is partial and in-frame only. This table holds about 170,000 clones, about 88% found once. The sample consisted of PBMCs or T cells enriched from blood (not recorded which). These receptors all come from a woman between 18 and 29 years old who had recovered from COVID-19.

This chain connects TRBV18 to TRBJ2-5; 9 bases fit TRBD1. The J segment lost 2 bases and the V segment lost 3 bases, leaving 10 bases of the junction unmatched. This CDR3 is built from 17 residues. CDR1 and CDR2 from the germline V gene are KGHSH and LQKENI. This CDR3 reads CASSPYQTGGTQETQYF. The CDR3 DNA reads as TGTGCCAGCTCACCCTACCAGACAGGGGGGACACAAGAGACCCAGTACTTC. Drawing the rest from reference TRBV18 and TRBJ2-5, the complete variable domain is NAGVMQNPRHLVRRRGQEARLRCSPMKGHSHVYWYRQLPEEGLKFMVYLQKENIIDESGMPKERFSAEFPKEGPSILRIQQVVRGDSAAYFCASSPYQTGGTQETQYFGPGTRLLVL.

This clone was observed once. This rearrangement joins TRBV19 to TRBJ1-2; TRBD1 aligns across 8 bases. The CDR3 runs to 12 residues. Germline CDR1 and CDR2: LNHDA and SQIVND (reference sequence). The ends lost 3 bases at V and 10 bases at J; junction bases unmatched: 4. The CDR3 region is CASSMLQGDYTF. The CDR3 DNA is TGTGCCAGTAGTATGTTACAGGGGGACTACACCTTC.

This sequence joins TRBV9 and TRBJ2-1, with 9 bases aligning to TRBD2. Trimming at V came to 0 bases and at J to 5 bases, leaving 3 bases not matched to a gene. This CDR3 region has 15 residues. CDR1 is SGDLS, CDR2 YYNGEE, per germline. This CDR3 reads CASSVGRGRDNEQFF. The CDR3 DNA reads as TGTGCCAGCAGCGTAGGACGCGGGAGGGACAATGAGCAGTTCTTC.

In DNA form, the CDR3 reads TGTGCCAGCAGATCAGGACAGGGGGTAATCTATGGCTACACCTTC. Protein product: CASRSGQGVIYGYTF. V usage is TRBV28 and J usage is TRBJ1-2, with 10 bases lining up with TRBD1. This CDR3 has 15 residues. Germline loops: CDR1 MDHEN, CDR2 SYDVKM. V dropped 6 bases and J dropped 4; count of bases not matched to a gene: 8.

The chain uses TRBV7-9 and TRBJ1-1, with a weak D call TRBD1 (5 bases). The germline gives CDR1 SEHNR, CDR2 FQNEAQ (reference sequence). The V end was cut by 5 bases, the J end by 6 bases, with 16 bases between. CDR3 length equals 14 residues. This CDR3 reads CASSPLGGGAEAFF. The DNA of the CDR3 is TGTGCCAGCAGCCCCTTAGGTGGAGGGGCTGAAGCTTTCTTT.

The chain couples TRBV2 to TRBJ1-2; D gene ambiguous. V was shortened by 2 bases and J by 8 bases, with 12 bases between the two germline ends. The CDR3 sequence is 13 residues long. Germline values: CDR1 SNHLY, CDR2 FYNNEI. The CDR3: CASSELRSRGYTF. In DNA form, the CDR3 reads TGTGCCAGCAGTGAACTACGGTCCCGGGGCTACACCTTC.

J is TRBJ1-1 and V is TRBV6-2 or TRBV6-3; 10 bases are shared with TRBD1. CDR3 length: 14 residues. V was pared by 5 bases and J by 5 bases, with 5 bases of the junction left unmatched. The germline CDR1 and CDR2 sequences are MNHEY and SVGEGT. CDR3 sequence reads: CASSRQGAGTEAFF. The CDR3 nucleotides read TGTGCCAGCAGTCGACAGGGGGCTGGGACTGAAGCTTTCTTT.

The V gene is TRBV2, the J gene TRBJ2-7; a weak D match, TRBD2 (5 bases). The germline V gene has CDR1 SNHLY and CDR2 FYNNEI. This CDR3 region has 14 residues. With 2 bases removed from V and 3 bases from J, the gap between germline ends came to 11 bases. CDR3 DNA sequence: TGTGCCAGCAGTGAAATGGAGGAACTCTACGAGCAGTACTTC. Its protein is CASSEMEELYEQYF.

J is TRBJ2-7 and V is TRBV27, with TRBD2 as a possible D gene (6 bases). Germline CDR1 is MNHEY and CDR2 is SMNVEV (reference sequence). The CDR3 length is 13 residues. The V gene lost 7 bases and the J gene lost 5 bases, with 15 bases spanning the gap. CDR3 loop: CASKDGSWHEQYF. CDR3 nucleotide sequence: TGTGCCAGCAAGGACGGGAGTTGGCACGAGCAGTACTTC.

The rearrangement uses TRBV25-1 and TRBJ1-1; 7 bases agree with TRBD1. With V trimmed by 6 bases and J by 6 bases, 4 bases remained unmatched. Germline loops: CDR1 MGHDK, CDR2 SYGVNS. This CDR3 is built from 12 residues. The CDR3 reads CASSRGISEAFF. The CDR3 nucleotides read TGTGCCAGCAGCAGGGGGATTTCTGAAGCTTTCTTT.

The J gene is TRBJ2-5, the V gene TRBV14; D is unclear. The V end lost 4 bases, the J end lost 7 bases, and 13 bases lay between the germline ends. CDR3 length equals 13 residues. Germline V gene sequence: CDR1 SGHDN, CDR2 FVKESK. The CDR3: CASSRNYLGTQYF. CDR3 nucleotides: TGTGCCAGCAGCCGCAATTACCTAGGGACCCAGTACTTC. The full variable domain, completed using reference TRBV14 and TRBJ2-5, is EAGVTQFPSHSVIEKGQTVTLRCDPISGHDNLYWYRRVMGKEIKFLLHFVKESKQDESGMPNNRFLAERTGGTYSTLKVQPAELEDSGVYFCASSRNYLGTQYFGPGTRLLVL.

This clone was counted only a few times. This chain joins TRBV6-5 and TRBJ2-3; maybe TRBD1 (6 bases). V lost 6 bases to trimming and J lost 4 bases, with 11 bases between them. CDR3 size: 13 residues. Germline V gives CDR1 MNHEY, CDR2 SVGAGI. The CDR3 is CASRQGNADTQYF. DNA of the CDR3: TGTGCCAGCAGGCAGGGGAACGCAGATACGCAGTATTTT.

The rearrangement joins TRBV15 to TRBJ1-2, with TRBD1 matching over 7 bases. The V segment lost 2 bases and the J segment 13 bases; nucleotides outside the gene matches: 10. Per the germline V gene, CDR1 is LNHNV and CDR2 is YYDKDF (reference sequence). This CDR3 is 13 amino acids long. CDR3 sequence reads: CATSRPHRGTSTF. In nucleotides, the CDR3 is TGTGCCACCAGCAGACCTCACAGGGGAACGAGCACCTTC.

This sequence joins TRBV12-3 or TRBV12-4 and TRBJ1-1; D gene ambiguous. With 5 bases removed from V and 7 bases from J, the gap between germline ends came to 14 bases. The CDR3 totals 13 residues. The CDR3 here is CASSLSPMGEAFF. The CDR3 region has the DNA TGTGCCAGCAGTCTTAGCCCGATGGGTGAAGCTTTCTTT.

The CDR3 DNA reads as TGTGCCAGCAGCTTAGAGGTGGGAGGTAACACAGATACGCAGTATTTT. Its protein product is CASSLEVGGNTDTQYF. V is TRBV7-9 and J is TRBJ2-3; possibly TRBD2 for D (6 bases). Germline CDR1 SEHNR, CDR2 FQNEAQ (reference sequence). This CDR3 is built from 16 residues. Trimming shortened V by 1 base and J by 2 bases, and 13 bases separated the two germline ends.

The CDR3 is CASSLAGTLNEQYF. The CDR3 DNA sequence: TGTGCCAGCAGCCTAGCGGGTACCCTCAACGAGCAGTACTTC. This chain uses TRBV27 with TRBJ2-7, with 8 bases that match TRBD2. This CDR3 region has 14 residues. V gave up 6 bases and J gave up 5 bases; unmatched junction bases: 9. The germline CDR1 and CDR2 sequences are MNHEY and SMNVEV (reference sequence).

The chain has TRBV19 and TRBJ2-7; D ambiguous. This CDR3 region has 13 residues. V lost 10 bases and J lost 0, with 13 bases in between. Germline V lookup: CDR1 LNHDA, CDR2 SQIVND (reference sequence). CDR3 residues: CANIRTFSYEQYF. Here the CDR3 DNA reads TGTGCCAACATACGAACATTCTCCTACGAGCAGTACTTC.

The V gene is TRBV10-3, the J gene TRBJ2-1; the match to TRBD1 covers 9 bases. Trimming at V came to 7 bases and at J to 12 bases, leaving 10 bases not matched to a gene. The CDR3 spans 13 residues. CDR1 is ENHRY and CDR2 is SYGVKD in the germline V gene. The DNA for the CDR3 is TGTGCCATCAAGAAACAGGGGGCGTTAGGGCAGTTCTTC. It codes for CAIKKQGALGQFF.

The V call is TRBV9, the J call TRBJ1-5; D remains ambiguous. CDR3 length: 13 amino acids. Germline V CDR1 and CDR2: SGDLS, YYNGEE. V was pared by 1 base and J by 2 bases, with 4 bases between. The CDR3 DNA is TGTGCCAGCAGCGTATCGGGCAATCAGCCCCAGCATTTT. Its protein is CASSVSGNQPQHF. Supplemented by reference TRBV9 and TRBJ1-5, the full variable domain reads DSGVTQTPKHLITATGQRVTLRCSPRSGDLSVYWYQQSLDQGLQFLIQYYNGEERAKGNILERFSAQQFPDLHSELNLSSLELGDSALYFCASSVSGNQPQHFGDGTRLSIL.

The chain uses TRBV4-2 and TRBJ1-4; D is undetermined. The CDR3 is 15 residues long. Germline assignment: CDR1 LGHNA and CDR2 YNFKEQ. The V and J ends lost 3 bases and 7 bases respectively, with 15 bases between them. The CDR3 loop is CASSQQEGSVEKLFF. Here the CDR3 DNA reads TGTGCCAGCAGCCAGCAGGAGGGTTCGGTTGAAAAACTGTTTTTT.

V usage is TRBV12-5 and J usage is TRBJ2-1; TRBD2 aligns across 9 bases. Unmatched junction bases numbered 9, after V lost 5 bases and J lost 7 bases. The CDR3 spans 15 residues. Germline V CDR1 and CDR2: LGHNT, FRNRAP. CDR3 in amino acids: CASGPGVAGVNEQFF. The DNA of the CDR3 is TGTGCTAGTGGTCCCGGGGTAGCGGGAGTGAATGAGCAGTTCTTC. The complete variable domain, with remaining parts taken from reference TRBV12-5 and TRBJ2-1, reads DARVTQTPRHKVTEMGQEVTMRCQPILGHNTVFWYRQTMMQGLELLAYFRNRAPLDDSGMPKDRFSAEMPDATLATLKIQPSEPRDSAVYFCASGPGVAGVNEQFFGPGTRLTVL.

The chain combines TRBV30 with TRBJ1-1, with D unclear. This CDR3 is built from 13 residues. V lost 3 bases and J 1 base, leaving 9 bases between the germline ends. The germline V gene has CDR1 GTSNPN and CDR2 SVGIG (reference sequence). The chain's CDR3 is CAWRPSENTEAFF. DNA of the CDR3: TGTGCCTGGAGGCCGAGCGAGAACACTGAAGCTTTCTTT.

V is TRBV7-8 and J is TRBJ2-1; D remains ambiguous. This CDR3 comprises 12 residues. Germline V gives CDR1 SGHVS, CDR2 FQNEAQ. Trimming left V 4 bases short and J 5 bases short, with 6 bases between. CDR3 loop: CASSSANNEQFF. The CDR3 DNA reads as TGTGCCAGCAGCTCAGCCAACAATGAGCAGTTCTTC.

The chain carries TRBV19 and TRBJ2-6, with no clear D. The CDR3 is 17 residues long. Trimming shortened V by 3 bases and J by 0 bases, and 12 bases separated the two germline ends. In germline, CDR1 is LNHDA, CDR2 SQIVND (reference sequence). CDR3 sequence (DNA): TGTGCCAGTAGTATCGGCAGGTCTTCCTCTGGGGCCAACGTCCTGACTTTC. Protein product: CASSIGRSSSGANVLTF. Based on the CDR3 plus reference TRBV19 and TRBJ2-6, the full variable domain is DGGITQSPKYLFRKEGQNVTLSCEQNLNHDAMYWYRQDPGQGLRLIYYSQIVNDFQKGDIAEGYSVSREKKESFPLTVTSAQKNPTAFYLCASSIGRSSSGANVLTFGAGSRLTVL.

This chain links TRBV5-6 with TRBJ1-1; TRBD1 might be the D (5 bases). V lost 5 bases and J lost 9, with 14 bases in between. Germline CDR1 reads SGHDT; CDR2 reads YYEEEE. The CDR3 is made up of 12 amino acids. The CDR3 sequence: CASSRQQEQAFF. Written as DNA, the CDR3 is TGTGCCAGCAGTCGACAACAGGAACAAGCTTTCTTT.

The CDR3 DNA sequence: TGTGCCAGCACCTCCCGCCGGGACAGAAGCACAGATACGCAGTATTTT. It yields the protein CASTSRRDRSTDTQYF. The chain combines TRBV5-4 with TRBJ2-3, with 7 bases fitting TRBD1. Germline CDR1 SGHNT, CDR2 YYREEE (reference sequence). The CDR3 is 16 amino acids. Trimming took 6 bases from V and 0 from J; bases not matched to a gene: 10.

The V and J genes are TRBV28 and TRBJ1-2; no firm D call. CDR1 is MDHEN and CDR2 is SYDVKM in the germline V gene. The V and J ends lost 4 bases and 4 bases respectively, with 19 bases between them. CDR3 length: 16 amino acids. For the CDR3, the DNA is TGTGCCAGCAGTTCTTCCACCGGGTCCCCTGGCTATGGCTACACCTTC. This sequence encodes CASSSSTGSPGYGYTF.

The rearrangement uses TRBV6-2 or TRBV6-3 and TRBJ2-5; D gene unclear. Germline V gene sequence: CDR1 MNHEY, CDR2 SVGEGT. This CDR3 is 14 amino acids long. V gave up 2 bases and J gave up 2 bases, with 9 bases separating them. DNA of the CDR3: TGTGCCAGCAGTTACGTCGATCGGCAAGAGACCCAGTACTTC. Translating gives CASSYVDRQETQYF.

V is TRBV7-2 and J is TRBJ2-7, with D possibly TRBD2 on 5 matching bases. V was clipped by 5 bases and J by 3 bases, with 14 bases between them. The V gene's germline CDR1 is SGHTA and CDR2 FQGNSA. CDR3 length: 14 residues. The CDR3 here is CASSDASPVYEQYF. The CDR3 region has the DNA TGTGCCAGCAGCGACGCTAGCCCAGTCTACGAGCAGTACTTC.

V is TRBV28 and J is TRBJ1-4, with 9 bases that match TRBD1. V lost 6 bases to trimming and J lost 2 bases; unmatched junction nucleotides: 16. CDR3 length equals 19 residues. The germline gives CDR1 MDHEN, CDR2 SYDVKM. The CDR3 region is CASSYLPRGQGGTNEKLFF. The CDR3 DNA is TGTGCCAGCAGCTACCTCCCCCGGGGACAGGGAGGTACTAATGAAAAACTGTTTTTT.